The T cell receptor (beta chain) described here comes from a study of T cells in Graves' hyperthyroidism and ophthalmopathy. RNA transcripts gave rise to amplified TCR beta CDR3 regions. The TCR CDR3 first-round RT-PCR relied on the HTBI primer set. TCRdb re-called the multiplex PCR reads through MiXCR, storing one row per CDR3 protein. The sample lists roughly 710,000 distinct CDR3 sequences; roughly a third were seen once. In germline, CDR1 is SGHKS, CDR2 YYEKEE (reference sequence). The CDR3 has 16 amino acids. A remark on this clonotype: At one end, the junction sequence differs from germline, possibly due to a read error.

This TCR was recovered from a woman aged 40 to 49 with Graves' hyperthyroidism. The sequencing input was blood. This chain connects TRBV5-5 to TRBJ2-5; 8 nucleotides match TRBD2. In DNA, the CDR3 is TGTGCCAGCAGCTTTCCTAGCGGGTCGGGCCAAGAGGCCCAGTACTTC. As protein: CASSFPSGSGQEAQYF.